The source of this TCR beta chain is a study of cytotoxic CD8 clonotypes in ibrutinib-treated CLL. Study-wide results and caveats: Clonality correlated strongly with circulating CD8+ T cells and exceeded age-matched healthy donors at baseline.

Worth noting for this clone: Its antigen is still unknown.

CDR1 and CDR2 from the germline V gene are WNHNN and SYGVQD (reference sequence). Trimming stripped 6 bases from V and 5 bases from J, with 14 bases between. This CDR3 has 13 residues. The protocol was immunoSEQ multiplex PCR, while the TCRdb copy is restricted to in-frame clones and leaves out a portion. The sample contains over 130,000 clones, 65% to 85% of which appear only once. The sequenced sample was PBMCs, obtained after 36 months of ibrutinib treatment. The clonotype comes from a human donor with chronic lymphocytic leukemia. The chain couples TRBV10-1 to TRBJ2-7; a weak D match, TRBD2 (5 bases). CDR3: CASRGREGNEQYF. The CDR3 coding sequence is TGCGCCAGCAGGGGCCGGGAAGGGAACGAGCAGTACTTC.